This T cell receptor beta chain was recorded in a study of blood T cell repertoires in COVID-19. With 0 bases removed from V and 7 bases from J, the gap between germline ends came to 15 bases. There are 15 residues in the CDR3. The germline CDR1 and CDR2 sequences are LNHNV and YYDKDF (reference sequence). Produced via immunoSEQ multiplex PCR; TCRdb's table is partial and in-frame only. The table shows 130,000 to 150,000 clones, with around 80% occurring only once. Input material: peripheral blood. This TCR derives from a human donor in a cohort sampled during active COVID-19. The J gene is TRBJ1-2, the V gene TRBV15; D possibly corresponds to TRBD1 (6 bases). CDR3 protein: CATSREVTGNRGYTF. For the CDR3, the DNA is TGTGCCACCAGCAGAGAAGTTACAGGGAATCGTGGCTACACCTTC.